The clone carrying this TCR beta chain has ten or more counts. Its specificity is unknown. This sample stems from a study of breast tumors, draining lymph nodes, adjacent tissues. The study's findings and limits: Compared with lymph nodes, tumors were less diverse; compared with nontumor tissue, more. Data fit most tumor T cells coming from lymph node, expanding in tumor. That most tumor T cells come from lymph nodes remained unproven.

Germline values: CDR1 SGHVS, CDR2 FQNEAQ. The CDR3 has 14 residues. V was pared by 1 base and J by 1 base, with 7 bases between. Axillary draining lymph nodes of breast cancer patients supplied the node samples. One entry per CDR3 protein results from TCRdb running MiXCR on the multiplex PCR reads. The data contain around 110,000 distinct CDR3 sequences, around 30% of them singletons. The source is a female donor with breast cancer. Some clones in this sample may be carry-over from other donors' samples. The chain couples TRBV7-8 to TRBJ1-2; D is unclear. Sequencing used axillary lymph node tissue. CDR3 nucleotide sequence: TGTGCCAGCAGCTTAGAGGTACTTAACTATGGCTACACCTTC. It is translated as CASSLEVLNYGYTF. Complete variable domain (other parts from reference TRBV7-8 and TRBJ1-2): GAGVSQSPRYKVAKRGQDVALRCDPISGHVSLFWYQQALGQGPEFLTYFQNEAQLDKSGLPSDRFFAERPEGSVSTLKIQRTQQEDSAVYLCASSLEVLNYGYTFGSGTRLTVV.